The 32 T cell receptor beta chains presented below share a single source sample, sequenced in a study of shared clonotypes between healthy human individuals (TCRdb year 2020). To prepare the library, the immunoSEQ multiplex PCR assay was applied. What TCRdb holds here is the immuneACCESS table cut down to in-frame rearrangements. Part of the clones is not present; checked against another copy, under half of the missing clones reflect an unresolved V gene, and the others are unexplained. Recorded for this sample are 2,100,000 or so clones; nearly 97% of them occurred a single time. Clones ranked in the top ten supply about 0.13% of the sample. The sequenced material came from naive CD4+ T cells sorted from blood. The cell subset or site label on this specimen signifies: CD45RA+ positively selected. These receptors all stem from a man between 18 and 35 years old in good health.

Here the CDR3 reads CASSFSTGPAEKLFF. The CDR3 nucleotides are TGTGCCAGCAGTTTCTCGACAGGGCCGGCTGAAAAACTGTTTTTT. The gene calls are TRBV27 and TRBJ1-4; 7 bases agree with TRBD1. Germline V gene data show CDR1 as MNHEY and CDR2 as SMNVEV (reference sequence). This CDR3 has 15 residues. V was pared by 3 bases and J by 7 bases, with 8 bases of the junction left unmatched.

This chain's CDR3 is CASSLDRGSYNEQFF. Here the CDR3 DNA reads TGTGCCAGCAGTTTAGACAGGGGCTCCTACAATGAGCAGTTCTTC. V and J are TRBV6-6 and TRBJ2-1; 8 bases are a match to TRBD1. Trimming removed 4 bases from V and 0 bases from J; junction bases left unmatched: 2. CDR3 size: 15 residues. CDR1 is MNHNY and CDR2 is SVGAGI in the germline V gene (reference sequence).

This rearrangement joins TRBV5-5 to TRBJ1-4; D is uncertain. CDR1 and CDR2 from the germline V gene are SGHKS and YYEKEE (reference sequence). CDR3 length: 14 amino acids. Trimming took off 0 bases at V and 5 bases at J, with 8 bases between the two ends. CDR3 bases: TGTGCCAGCAGCTTGGCCCGGGGAAATGAAAAACTGTTTTTT. Translating gives CASSLARGNEKLFF.

V usage is TRBV2 and J usage is TRBJ2-5; 9 bases agree with TRBD2. This CDR3 region has 16 residues. The germline CDR1 and CDR2 sequences are SNHLY and FYNNEI. With V trimmed by 6 bases and J by 4 bases, 12 bases remained unmatched. The chain's CDR3 is CASRSRGSGSGETQYF. CDR3 DNA sequence: TGTGCCAGCAGAAGCCGGGGTAGCGGGAGCGGAGAGACCCAGTACTTC.

Note on this clone: Different DNA sequences within this sample yield the same CDR3. The V gene is TRBV28, the J gene TRBJ1-2; no firm D call. The V end was cut by 5 bases, the J end by 4 bases, with 8 bases between. This CDR3 is built from 12 residues. Germline V gene sequence: CDR1 MDHEN, CDR2 SYDVKM. The DNA for the CDR3 is TGTGCCAGCAGTCCAGGCGGCTATGGCTACACCTTC. Protein sequence: CASSPGGYGYTF.

The chain carries TRBV6-1 and TRBJ2-2, with 7 bases matching TRBD1. Germline-derived CDR1 and CDR2 are MNHNS and SASEGT. The CDR3 extends over 17 amino acids. The ends lost 4 bases at V and 0 bases at J; junction bases unmatched: 8. CDR3 amino acids: CASSGGTAQTNTGELFF. CDR3 bases: TGTGCCAGCAGTGGGGGGACAGCCCAAACGAACACCGGGGAGCTGTTTTTT.

The chain uses TRBV7-2 and TRBJ1-5, with D possibly TRBD1 on 5 matching bases. Trimming pared 5 bases from V and 1 base from J, leaving 12 bases between. This CDR3 is built from 15 residues. Germline V gene lookup returns CDR1 SGHTA and CDR2 FQGNSA. The CDR3 DNA reads as TGTGCCAGCAGCCCTGGGACCTTAAGCAATCAGCCCCAGCATTTT. Its protein is CASSPGTLSNQPQHF.

The CDR3 reads CASSDRGGRGETQYF. The CDR3, as DNA: TGCGCCAGCAGTGATCGAGGCGGCCGCGGCGAGACCCAGTACTTC. The chain carries TRBV10-1 and TRBJ2-5; D is ambiguous. Germline V gives CDR1 WNHNN, CDR2 SYGVQD (reference sequence). This CDR3 comprises 15 residues. V lost 3 bases, J lost 5 bases, and 16 bases lay in between.

The rearrangement joins TRBV10-3 to TRBJ2-3; 11 nucleotides agree with TRBD1. The CDR3 is made up of 15 amino acids. The V and J ends lost 6 bases and 5 bases, in that order; junction bases with no gene match: 7. Germline V lookup: CDR1 ENHRY, CDR2 SYGVKD. CDR3 protein: CAISGQGASGDTQYF. CDR3 nucleotides: TGTGCCATCAGCGGACAGGGGGCGTCCGGAGATACGCAGTATTTT.

The V gene is TRBV20-1, the J gene TRBJ2-1; D unclear. The CDR3 runs to 11 residues. The V gene's germline CDR1 is DFQATT and CDR2 SNEGSKA (reference sequence). Trimming pared 6 bases from V and 12 bases from J, leaving 15 bases between. CDR3 sequence reads: CSALDHPLQFF. The CDR3 DNA sequence: TGCAGTGCCCTGGACCATCCCTTGCAGTTCTTC.

This chain joins TRBV4-2 and TRBJ2-2; a possible D gene is TRBD2 (5 bases). The length of the CDR3 is 15 residues. V was shortened by 8 bases and J by 2 bases, with 15 bases between the two germline ends. The germline CDR1 and CDR2 sequences are LGHNA and YNFKEQ. CDR3 in amino acids: CASGRGWDNTGELFF. The CDR3, as DNA: TGTGCCAGCGGGAGAGGCTGGGATAACACCGGGGAGCTGTTTTTT.

The chain carries TRBV4-1 and TRBJ1-2; TRBD1 aligns across 8 bases. CDR3 length: 17 amino acids. With V trimmed by 2 bases and J by 2 bases, 10 bases remained unmatched. In germline, CDR1 is MGHRA, CDR2 YSYEKL. The CDR3 sequence is CASSQPSRGQANYGYTF. The CDR3 DNA follows: TGCGCCAGCAGCCAACCCTCGAGGGGACAGGCGAACTATGGCTACACCTTC.

A word on this clone: Other DNA sequences in the same sample also yield this CDR3. The chain uses TRBV28 and TRBJ2-5; no clear D. The CDR3 is made up of 13 amino acids. Germline loops: CDR1 MDHEN, CDR2 SYDVKM. V lost 3 bases to trimming and J lost 5 bases, with 10 bases between them. CDR3 nucleotide sequence: TGTGCCAGCAGTTTGGGTGGGGTCGAGACCCAGTACTTC. Its translation: CASSLGGVETQYF.

The chain combines TRBV6-1 with TRBJ2-7; 7 bases are shared with TRBD1. CDR1 and CDR2 (germline): MNHNS, SASEGT. This CDR3 is 14 amino acids long. Trimming cost V 1 base and J 4 bases; bases outside gene matches: 4. CDR3 sequence: CASSEGQGVYEQYF. In nucleotides, the CDR3 is TGTGCCAGCAGTGAAGGACAGGGAGTGTACGAGCAGTACTTC.

This clone has a single count. The CDR3 DNA reads TGTGCCAGCAGGGTAGGCGGGGGGTCCTACAATGAGCAGTTCTTC. Amino acid sequence: CASRVGGGSYNEQFF. The J gene is TRBJ2-1, the V gene TRBV28; TRBD2 aligns across 8 bases. The CDR3 spans 15 residues. The germline V gene has CDR1 MDHEN and CDR2 SYDVKM. V lost 6 bases, J lost 1 base, and 5 bases stayed unmatched.

The CDR3 DNA is TGTGCCAGCAGTTTGACTAGCGGGGGACTTTTAAGCTCCTACAATGAGCAGTTCTTC. Its protein product is CASSLTSGGLLSSYNEQFF. This chain links TRBV28 with TRBJ2-1, with 12 bases fitting TRBD2. The CDR3 is 19 amino acids. Germline V CDR1 and CDR2: MDHEN, SYDVKM. The J segment lost 0 bases and the V segment lost 3 bases, leaving 9 bases of the junction unmatched.

CDR3 DNA sequence: TGCGCCAGCAGTCACTACCAGGGGCGGGACACTGAAGCTTTCTTT. This translates into CASSHYQGRDTEAFF. The rearrangement joins TRBV4-1 to TRBJ1-1; D perhaps matches TRBD1 (6 bases). The length of the CDR3 is 15 residues. V lost 6 bases, J lost 3 bases, and 17 bases lay in between. The V gene's germline CDR1 is MGHRA and CDR2 YSYEKL.

The chain combines TRBV4-1 with TRBJ1-2; tentatively, D is TRBD1 (6 bases). V was cut by 2 bases and J by 3 bases, with 16 bases left in between. Germline V gene lookup returns CDR1 MGHRA and CDR2 YSYEKL. There are 16 residues in the CDR3. The CDR3 protein is CASSQPSRDTHYGYTF. The CDR3 coding sequence is TGCGCCAGCAGCCAACCCTCACGGGACACCCACTATGGCTACACCTTC.

The rearrangement joins TRBV11-2 to TRBJ1-1; TRBD1 is a possible D gene (5 bases). There are 15 residues in the CDR3. Trimming removed 5 bases from V and 4 bases from J, with 17 bases in between. Per germline, CDR1 SGHAT and CDR2 FQNNGV. In DNA form, the CDR3 reads TGTGCCAGCAGCCCCCGCGCGGGGGAGAGCACTGAAGCTTTCTTT. This translates into CASSPRAGESTEAFF.

This chain uses TRBV6-1 with TRBJ2-3; TRBD2 matches 8 bases. Germline-derived CDR1 and CDR2 are MNHNS and SASEGT. J gave up 5 bases and V 7 bases, and 11 bases lay outside the gene matches. CDR3 length equals 15 residues. CDR3 in amino acids: CASIPGPSGRDTQYF. Written as DNA, the CDR3 is TGTGCCAGCATCCCAGGGCCCAGCGGGAGAGATACGCAGTATTTT.

The CDR3 sequence is CASSTGINSPLHF. CDR3 sequence (DNA): TGTGCCAGCAGCACAGGGATAAATTCACCCCTCCACTTT. J is TRBJ1-6 and V is TRBV6-5; D perhaps matches TRBD1 (6 bases). Germline-derived CDR1 and CDR2 are MNHEY and SVGAGI. CDR3 length: 13 amino acids. Trimming took off 6 bases at V and 7 bases at J, with 10 bases between the two ends.

CDR3 amino acids: CASNELPGAQETQYF. CDR3 in DNA: TGTGCCAGCAACGAATTACCAGGGGCCCAAGAGACCCAGTACTTC. The rearrangement joins TRBV5-5 to TRBJ2-5, with a possible D match to TRBD1 (6 bases). The CDR3 is 15 residues long. V lost 6 bases, J lost 1 base, and 16 bases lay in between. The germline CDR1 and CDR2 sequences are SGHKS and YYEKEE (reference sequence).

The V call is TRBV2, the J call TRBJ2-7; 7 bases align to TRBD2. CDR1 is SNHLY and CDR2 is FYNNEI in the germline V gene. Losses at the gene ends were 10 bases for V and 4 bases for J; bases not matched to a gene: 16. This CDR3 is built from 15 residues. CDR3 amino acids: CATSKELGEGYEQYF. Written as DNA, the CDR3 is TGTGCCACCAGCAAGGAACTGGGGGAGGGGTACGAGCAGTACTTC.

V gene TRBV27 combines with J gene TRBJ1-5; no firm D call. This CDR3 has 15 residues. V was shortened by 5 bases and J by 10 bases, with 21 bases between the two germline ends. Germline-derived CDR1 and CDR2 are MNHEY and SMNVEV (reference sequence). The CDR3 reads CASSGGTDRGGPQHF. CDR3 nucleotide sequence: TGTGCCAGCAGTGGAGGAACGGACCGCGGAGGTCCCCAGCATTTT.

In the case of this clone: This sample includes further DNA sequences coding for the same CDR3. The chain employs TRBV5-1 and TRBJ1-1; no clear D gene. CDR3 size: 15 residues. Trimming removed 3 bases from V and 2 bases from J, with 14 bases in between. Germline loops: CDR1 SGHRS, CDR2 YFSETQ. The CDR3: CASSSLRAANTEAFF. CDR3 DNA sequence: TGCGCCAGCAGCTCCCTTCGGGCAGCCAACACTGAAGCTTTCTTT. Together with reference TRBV5-1 and TRBJ1-1, the CDR3 gives the full variable domain: KAGVTQTPRYLIKTRGQQVTLSCSPISGHRSVSWYQQTPGQGLQFLFEYFSETQRNKGNFPGRFSGRQFSNSRSEMNVSTLELGDSALYLCASSSLRAANTEAFFGQGTRLTVV.

As regards this clone: Additional DNA sequences in this sample encode the identical CDR3. The V and J genes are TRBV30 and TRBJ2-5; TRBD2 is a possible D gene (6 bases). Trimming removed 3 bases at V and 2 bases at J, with 10 bases between. The CDR3 length is 13 residues. From germline, CDR1 is GTSNPN and CDR2 SVGIG (reference sequence). The CDR3 DNA is TGTGCCTGGAGCCGGGGGAGACAAGAGACCCAGTACTTC. This sequence encodes CAWSRGRQETQYF.

V gene TRBV30 combines with J gene TRBJ2-5; D may be TRBD2 (6 bases). CDR1 GTSNPN and CDR2 SVGIG come from the germline V gene (reference sequence). Deletions cut 3 bases from V and 5 bases from J, with 22 bases between. The CDR3 runs 16 residues. Here the CDR3 DNA reads TGTGCCTGGAGCCACCCTTCCGGAGGGTTGAGGGAGACCCAGTACTTC. As protein: CAWSHPSGGLRETQYF.

The chain employs TRBV18 and TRBJ1-1, with 7 bases lining up with TRBD1. Germline CDR1 KGHSH, CDR2 LQKENI. V lost 2 bases to trimming and J lost 0 bases; unmatched junction nucleotides: 6. CDR3 length: 16 residues. CDR3 in DNA: TGTGCCAGCTCACCAGCGAGGGACAGAGTGAACACTGAAGCTTTCTTT. It yields the protein CASSPARDRVNTEAFF.

This clone occurred once. The CDR3 loop is CAISDGQRTNYGYTF. The CDR3, as DNA: TGTGCCATCAGTGACGGGCAGCGGACTAACTATGGCTACACCTTC. This chain connects TRBV10-3 to TRBJ1-2; D not resolved. CDR1 and CDR2 from the germline V gene are ENHRY and SYGVKD. The CDR3 has 15 amino acids. With 3 bases removed from V and 0 bases from J, the gap between germline ends came to 11 bases.

In this sample, this clone turned up once. The CDR3 region is CASSPAGLTEAFF. The CDR3, as DNA: TGTGCCAGCAGTCCAGCAGGGCTCACTGAAGCTTTCTTT. The rearrangement joins TRBV6-6 to TRBJ1-1, with D perhaps TRBD1 (5 bases). Deletions cut 5 bases from V and 4 bases from J, with 11 bases between. The CDR3 is made up of 13 amino acids. Germline V gene data show CDR1 as MNHNY and CDR2 as SVGAGI (reference sequence).

This clone was detected only a few times. This same CDR3 is encoded by further DNA sequences in the sample. This rearrangement joins TRBV6-5 to TRBJ1-5, with D perhaps matching TRBD1 (5 bases). The CDR3 contains 13 residues. V was shortened by 7 bases and J by 2 bases, with 9 bases between the two germline ends. From germline, CDR1 is MNHEY and CDR2 SVGAGI. The CDR3 is CASTRGRNQPQHF. In DNA form, the CDR3 reads TGTGCCAGCACCCGGGGCCGCAATCAGCCCCAGCATTTT.

V gene TRBV6-4 combines with J gene TRBJ2-5, with 10 bases fitting TRBD2. Germline lookup yields CDR1 MRHNA and CDR2 SNTAGT. CDR3 length equals 15 residues. V was pared by 2 bases and J by 5 bases, with 5 bases of the junction left unmatched. CDR3 sequence reads: CASSDPGLAQETQYF. CDR3 in DNA: TGTGCCAGCAGTGACCCGGGACTAGCGCAGGAGACCCAGTACTTC.